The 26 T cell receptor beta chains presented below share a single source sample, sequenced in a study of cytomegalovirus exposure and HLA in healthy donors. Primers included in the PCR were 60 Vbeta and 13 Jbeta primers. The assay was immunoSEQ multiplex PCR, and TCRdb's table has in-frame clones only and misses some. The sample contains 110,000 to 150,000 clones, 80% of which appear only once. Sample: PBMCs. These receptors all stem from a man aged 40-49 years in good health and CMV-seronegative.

Here the CDR3 reads CASSYGGGAMNTEAFF. In nucleotides, the CDR3 is TGTGCCAGCAGTTACGGGGGGGGAGCTATGAACACTGAAGCTTTCTTT. The V call is TRBV6-5, the J call TRBJ1-1; the D gene is possibly TRBD1 (5 bases). In germline, CDR1 is MNHEY, CDR2 SVGAGI. This CDR3 contains 16 residues. V shed 2 bases and J shed 0 bases, with 13 bases lying between them.

CDR3 residues: CASSFWYRVDQPQHF. The CDR3 DNA reads TGTGCCAGCAGCTTCTGGTACAGGGTTGATCAGCCCCAGCATTTT. The chain employs TRBV7-8 and TRBJ1-5; maybe TRBD1 (6 bases). CDR3 size: 15 residues. V gave up 3 bases and J gave up 5 bases, with 14 bases separating them. Germline V gene lookup returns CDR1 SGHVS and CDR2 FQNEAQ.

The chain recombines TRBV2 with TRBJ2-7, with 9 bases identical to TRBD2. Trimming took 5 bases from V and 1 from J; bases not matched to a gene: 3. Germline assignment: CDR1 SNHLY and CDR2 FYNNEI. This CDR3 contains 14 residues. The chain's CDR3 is CASSNAGGSYEQYF. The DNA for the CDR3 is TGTGCCAGCAGTAATGCGGGGGGGTCCTACGAGCAGTACTTC.

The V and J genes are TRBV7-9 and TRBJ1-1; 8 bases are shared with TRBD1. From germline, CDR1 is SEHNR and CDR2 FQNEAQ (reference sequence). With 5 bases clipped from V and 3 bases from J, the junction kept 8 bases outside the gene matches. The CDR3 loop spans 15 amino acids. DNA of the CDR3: TGTGCCAGCAGCCGCCACGGACAGGGCCACACTGAAGCTTTCTTT. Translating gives CASSRHGQGHTEAFF.

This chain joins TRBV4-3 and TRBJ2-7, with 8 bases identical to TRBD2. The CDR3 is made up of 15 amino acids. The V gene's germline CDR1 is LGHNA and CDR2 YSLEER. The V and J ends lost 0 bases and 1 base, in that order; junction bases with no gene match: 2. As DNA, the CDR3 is TGCGCCAGCAGCCAAGATCCGGGGGGGTCCTACGAGCAGTACTTC. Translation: CASSQDPGGSYEQYF.

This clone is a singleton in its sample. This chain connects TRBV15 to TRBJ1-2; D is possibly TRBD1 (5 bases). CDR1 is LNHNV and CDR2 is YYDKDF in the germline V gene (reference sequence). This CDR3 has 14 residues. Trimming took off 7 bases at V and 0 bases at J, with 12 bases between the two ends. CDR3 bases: TGTGCCACCACCCATCTCAGGGCTAACTATGGCTACACCTTC. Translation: CATTHLRANYGYTF.

The CDR3 region has the DNA TGTGCCACAACGGGGGGGCCCCAAGAGACCCAGTACTTC. This translates into CATTGGPQETQYF. V usage is TRBV7-2 and J usage is TRBJ2-5; 8 bases are shared with TRBD2. After removal of 10 bases from V and 1 base from J, the junction contained 5 bases not matched to a gene. This CDR3 region has 13 residues. Germline CDR1 SGHTA, CDR2 FQGNSA.

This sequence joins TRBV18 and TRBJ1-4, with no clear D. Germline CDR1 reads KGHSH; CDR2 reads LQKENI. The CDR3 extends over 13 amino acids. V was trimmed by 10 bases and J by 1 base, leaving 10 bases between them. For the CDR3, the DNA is TGTGCCACCATGACGGGAACTAATGAAAAACTGTTTTTT. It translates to CATMTGTNEKLFF.

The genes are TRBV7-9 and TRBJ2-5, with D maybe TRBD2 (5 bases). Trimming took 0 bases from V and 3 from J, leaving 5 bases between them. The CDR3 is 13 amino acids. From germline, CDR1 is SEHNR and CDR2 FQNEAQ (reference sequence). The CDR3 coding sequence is TGTGCCAGCAGCTTAGCCGGGAAAGAGACCCAGTACTTC. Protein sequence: CASSLAGKETQYF.

CDR3 DNA sequence: TGCGCCAGCAGCAGGGGCGCCGGGGAGCTGTTTTTT. It yields the protein CASSRGAGELFF. V and J are TRBV5-1 and TRBJ2-2, with D perhaps TRBD1 (5 bases). Germline V lookup: CDR1 SGHRS, CDR2 YFSETQ. The germline V and J ends were trimmed by 4 bases and 6 bases, with 7 bases remaining between them. The CDR3 totals 12 residues.

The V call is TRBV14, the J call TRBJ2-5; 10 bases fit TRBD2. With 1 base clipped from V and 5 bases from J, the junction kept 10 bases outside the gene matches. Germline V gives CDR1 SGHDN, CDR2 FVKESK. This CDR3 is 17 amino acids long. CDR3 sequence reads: CASSQGPLLAGIETQYF. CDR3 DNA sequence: TGTGCCAGCAGCCAAGGCCCACTACTAGCGGGGATTGAGACCCAGTACTTC.

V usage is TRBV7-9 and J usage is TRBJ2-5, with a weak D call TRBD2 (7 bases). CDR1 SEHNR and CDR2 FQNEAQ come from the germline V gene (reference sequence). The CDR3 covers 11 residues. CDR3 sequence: CTCRGAETQYF. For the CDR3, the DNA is TGTACCTGTCGGGGGGCGGAGACCCAGTACTTC.

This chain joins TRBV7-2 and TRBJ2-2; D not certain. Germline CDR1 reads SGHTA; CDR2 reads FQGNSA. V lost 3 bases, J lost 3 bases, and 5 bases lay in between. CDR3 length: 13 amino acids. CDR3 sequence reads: CASSFHYTGELFF. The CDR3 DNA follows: TGTGCCAGCAGCTTCCACTACACCGGGGAGCTGTTTTTT.

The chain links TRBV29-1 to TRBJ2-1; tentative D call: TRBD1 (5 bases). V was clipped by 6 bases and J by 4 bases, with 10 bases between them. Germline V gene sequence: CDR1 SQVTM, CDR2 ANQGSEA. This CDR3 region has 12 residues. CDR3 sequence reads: CSVDGQYNEQFF. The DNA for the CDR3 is TGCAGCGTGGACGGACAATACAATGAGCAGTTCTTC.

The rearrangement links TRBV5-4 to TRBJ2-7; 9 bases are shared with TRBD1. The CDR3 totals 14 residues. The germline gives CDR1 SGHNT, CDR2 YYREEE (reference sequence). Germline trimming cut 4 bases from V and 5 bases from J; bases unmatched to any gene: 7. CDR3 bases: TGTGCCAGCAGCCCCGGACAGGGGCGCCACGAGCAGTACTTC. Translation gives CASSPGQGRHEQYF.

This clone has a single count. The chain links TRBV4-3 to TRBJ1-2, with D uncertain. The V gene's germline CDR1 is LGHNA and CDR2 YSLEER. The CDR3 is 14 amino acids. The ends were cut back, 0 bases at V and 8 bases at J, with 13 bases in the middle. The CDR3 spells CASSQDPPLLGYTF. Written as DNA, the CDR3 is TGCGCCAGCAGCCAAGATCCCCCGCTACTGGGCTACACCTTC.

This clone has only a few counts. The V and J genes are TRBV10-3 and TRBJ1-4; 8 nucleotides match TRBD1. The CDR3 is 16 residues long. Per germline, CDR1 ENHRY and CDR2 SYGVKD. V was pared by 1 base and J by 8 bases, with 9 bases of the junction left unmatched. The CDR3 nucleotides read TGTGCCATCAGTGAGTTGGCGGGCAGGGGGCGAGAAAAACTGTTTTTT. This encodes CAISELAGRGREKLFF.

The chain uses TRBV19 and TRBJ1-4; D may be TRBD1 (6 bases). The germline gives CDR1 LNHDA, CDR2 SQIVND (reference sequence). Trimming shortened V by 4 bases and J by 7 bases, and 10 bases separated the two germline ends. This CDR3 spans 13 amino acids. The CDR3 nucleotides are TGTGCCAGTAGTAAAGACAGGTTTGAAAAACTGTTTTTT. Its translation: CASSKDRFEKLFF.

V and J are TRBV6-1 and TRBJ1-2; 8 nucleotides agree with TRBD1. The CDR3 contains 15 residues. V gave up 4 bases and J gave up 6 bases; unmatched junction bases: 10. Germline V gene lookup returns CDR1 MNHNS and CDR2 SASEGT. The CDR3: CASSAERTGNNGYTF. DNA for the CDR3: TGTGCCAGCAGTGCCGAGAGGACAGGGAATAATGGCTACACCTTC.

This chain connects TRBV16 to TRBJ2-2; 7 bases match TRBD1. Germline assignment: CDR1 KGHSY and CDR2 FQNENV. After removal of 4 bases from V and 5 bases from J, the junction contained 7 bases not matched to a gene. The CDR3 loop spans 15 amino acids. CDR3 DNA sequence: TGTGCCAGCAGCCGCCAGGGGGAATCAACCGGGGAGCTGTTTTTT. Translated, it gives CASSRQGESTGELFF.

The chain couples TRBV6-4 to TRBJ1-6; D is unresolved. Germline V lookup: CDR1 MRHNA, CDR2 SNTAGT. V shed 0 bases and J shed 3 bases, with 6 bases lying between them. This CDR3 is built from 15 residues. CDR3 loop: CASSDSKHYNSPLHF. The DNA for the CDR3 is TGTGCCAGCAGTGACTCGAAACACTATAATTCACCCCTCCACTTT.

CDR3 protein: CASSLESGGARETQYF. In DNA form, the CDR3 reads TGCGCCAGCAGCTTGGAGAGCGGGGGGGCCCGAGAGACCCAGTACTTC. The chain employs TRBV5-1 and TRBJ2-5; 10 bases map to TRBD2. Germline-derived CDR1 and CDR2 are SGHRS and YFSETQ. The CDR3 totals 16 residues. Trimming removed 0 bases from V and 4 bases from J; junction bases left unmatched: 6.

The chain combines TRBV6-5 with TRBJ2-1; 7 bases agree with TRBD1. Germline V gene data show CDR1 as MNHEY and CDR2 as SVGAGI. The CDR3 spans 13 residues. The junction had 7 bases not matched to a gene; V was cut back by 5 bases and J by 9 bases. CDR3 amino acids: CASSANAGGEQFF. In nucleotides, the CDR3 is TGTGCCAGCAGTGCCAATGCAGGGGGTGAGCAGTTCTTC.

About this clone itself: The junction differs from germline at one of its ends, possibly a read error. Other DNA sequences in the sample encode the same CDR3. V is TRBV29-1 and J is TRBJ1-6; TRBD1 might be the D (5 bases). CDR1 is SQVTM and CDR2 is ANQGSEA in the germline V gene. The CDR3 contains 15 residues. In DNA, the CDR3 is TGCAGCCCAGTGGGGGGGTTATGTTATCATTCCCCCCTCCACTTT. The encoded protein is CSPVGGLCYHSPLHF.

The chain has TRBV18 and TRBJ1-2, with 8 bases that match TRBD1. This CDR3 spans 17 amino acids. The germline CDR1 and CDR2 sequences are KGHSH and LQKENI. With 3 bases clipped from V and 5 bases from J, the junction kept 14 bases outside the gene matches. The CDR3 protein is CASSPSLSWTGLYGYTF. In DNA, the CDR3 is TGTGCCAGCTCACCCAGCCTCTCATGGACAGGGCTTTATGGCTACACCTTC.

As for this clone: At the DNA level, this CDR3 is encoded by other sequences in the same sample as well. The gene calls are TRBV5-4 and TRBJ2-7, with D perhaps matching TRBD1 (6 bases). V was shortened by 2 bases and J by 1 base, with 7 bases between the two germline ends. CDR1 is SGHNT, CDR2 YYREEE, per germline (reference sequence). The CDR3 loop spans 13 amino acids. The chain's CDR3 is CASSLTGSYEQYF. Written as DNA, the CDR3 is TGTGCCAGCAGCTTAACAGGGTCCTACGAGCAGTACTTC.